One and the same sample provided the 22 T cell receptor beta chains below, sequenced in a study of T cell responses to AZD1222 COVID-19 vaccine. TCRdb's copy holds only in-frame clones and misses some; the assay was immunoSEQ multiplex PCR. The sample consists of about 70,000 clones, roughly 85% of them appearing once. Sequences were derived from peripheral blood, sampled on day 0 of AZD1222 vaccination. These receptor sequences come from an adult in good health.

The chain links TRBV5-5 to TRBJ2-1, with 9 bases fitting TRBD2. This CDR3 has 16 residues. Looked up from germline, CDR1 is SGHKS and CDR2 is YYEKEE (reference sequence). With 1 base clipped from V and 9 bases from J, the junction kept 11 bases outside the gene matches. The CDR3 is CASSLTGGRAWAEQFF. The CDR3, as DNA: TGTGCCAGCAGCTTGACTGGCGGGAGGGCCTGGGCTGAGCAGTTCTTC.

This clone was picked up one time. V is TRBV5-5 and J is TRBJ1-5, with 7 bases that match TRBD1. V lost 5 bases and J lost 2; bases outside the gene matches: 7. Germline V gene sequence: CDR1 SGHKS, CDR2 YYEKEE (reference sequence). This CDR3 contains 15 residues. As DNA, the CDR3 is TGTGCCAGCAGTTCCAGGGGGGGTGGCAATCAGCCCCAGCATTTT. This encodes CASSSRGGGNQPQHF.

This rearrangement joins TRBV2 to TRBJ2-3; no definite D call. CDR1 is SNHLY and CDR2 is FYNNEI in the germline V gene. V was clipped by 1 base and J by 2 bases, with 13 bases between them. The length of the CDR3 is 16 residues. CDR3 in amino acids: CASSEGARRYTDTQYF. The DNA of the CDR3 is TGTGCCAGCAGTGAAGGCGCCCGCCGTTACACAGATACGCAGTATTTT.

The chain uses TRBV25-1 and TRBJ2-2, with a weak D call TRBD1 (5 bases). The germline V and J ends were trimmed by 3 bases and 3 bases, with 5 bases remaining between them. CDR1 MGHDK and CDR2 SYGVNS come from the germline V gene. The CDR3 covers 13 residues. This CDR3 reads CASSDRDTGELFF. CDR3 nucleotides: TGTGCCAGCAGTGACAGGGACACCGGGGAGCTGTTTTTT.

V and J are TRBV4-1 and TRBJ2-1, with 8 bases aligning to TRBD2. After removal of 2 bases from V and 0 bases from J, the junction contained 9 bases not matched to a gene. This CDR3 region has 18 residues. Germline values: CDR1 MGHRA, CDR2 YSYEKL. The CDR3 DNA reads as TGCGCCAGCAGCCAAAGAGCGGGAGTAGGGAGCTCCTACAATGAGCAGTTCTTC. Translated: CASSQRAGVGSSYNEQFF.

The chain couples TRBV10-3 to TRBJ1-2, with D possibly being TRBD1 (5 bases). The CDR3 has 13 amino acids. Trimming removed 1 base at V and 8 bases at J, with 11 bases between. The V gene's germline CDR1 is ENHRY and CDR2 SYGVKD. The CDR3 DNA sequence: TGTGCCATCAGTGAGTATCACCAGGGAGGCTACACCTTC. This codes for CAISEYHQGGYTF.

This sequence joins TRBV6-5 and TRBJ2-2; D perhaps matches TRBD2 (6 bases). Germline CDR1 MNHEY, CDR2 SVGAGI. Trimming took 6 bases from V and 7 from J, leaving 9 bases between them. The CDR3 runs to 12 residues. The CDR3 sequence: CASSGGIGELFF. CDR3 in DNA: TGTGCCAGCAGCGGGGGAATCGGGGAGCTGTTTTTT.

The chain combines TRBV19 with TRBJ1-3, with unresolved D. The germline CDR1 and CDR2 sequences are LNHDA and SQIVND (reference sequence). Trimming left V 7 bases short and J 0 bases short, with 10 bases between. The CDR3 has 14 amino acids. CDR3 protein: CASIDSSSGNTIYF. CDR3 sequence (DNA): TGTGCCAGTATCGACTCGAGCTCTGGAAACACCATATATTTT.

The rearrangement links TRBV7-9 to TRBJ2-1; D not resolved. Germline-derived CDR1 and CDR2 are SEHNR and FQNEAQ (reference sequence). CDR3 size: 14 residues. V was pared by 5 bases and J by 4 bases, with 12 bases between. The CDR3, as DNA: TGTGCCAGCAGCCCAATGAGGAGTTACAATGAGCAGTTCTTC. The encoded protein is CASSPMRSYNEQFF.

The chain links TRBV29-1 to TRBJ2-5; D tentatively reads TRBD1 or TRBD2 (5 bases each). CDR3 length: 12 amino acids. Germline-derived CDR1 and CDR2 are SQVTM and ANQGSEA. V was clipped by 7 bases and J by 5 bases, with 14 bases between them. CDR3 sequence reads: CSAGSPFETQYF. The CDR3 nucleotides are TGCAGCGCAGGGAGCCCGTTTGAGACCCAGTACTTC.

The V call is TRBV6-5, the J call TRBJ1-2; unclear D gene. This CDR3 is built from 13 residues. Germline CDR1 is MNHEY and CDR2 is SVGAGI. V lost 6 bases, J lost 0 bases, and 8 bases lay in between. The CDR3 DNA reads as TGTGCCAGCAGAGACGGATCTAACTATGGCTACACCTTC. Encoded protein: CASRDGSNYGYTF.

The CDR3 here is CASSSQGFVNTEAFF. The CDR3 nucleotides read TGTGCCAGCAGCTCACAGGGGTTTGTGAACACTGAAGCTTTCTTT. The rearrangement links TRBV5-6 to TRBJ1-1; TRBD1 aligns across 7 bases. The junction had 5 bases not matched to a gene; V was cut back by 3 bases and J by 0 bases. CDR1 SGHDT and CDR2 YYEEEE come from the germline V gene. This CDR3 region has 15 residues.

This chain joins TRBV6-1 and TRBJ2-3; D call uncertain. Trimming left V 4 bases short and J 6 bases short, with 20 bases between. The CDR3 runs 16 residues. CDR1 is MNHNS and CDR2 is SASEGT in the germline V gene. The CDR3 sequence: CASSAKRGSGRDTQYF. CDR3 nucleotide sequence: TGTGCCAGCAGTGCAAAGCGTGGCTCCGGTAGGGATACGCAGTATTTT.

The chain joins TRBV7-9 to TRBJ2-4, with D unresolved. Per germline, CDR1 SEHNR and CDR2 FQNEAQ (reference sequence). Trimming removed 4 bases at V and 1 base at J, with 11 bases between. The CDR3 loop spans 15 amino acids. The CDR3 DNA sequence: TGTGCCAGCAGCTCGGCGTCTGGGGCCAAAAACATTCAGTACTTC. This encodes CASSSASGAKNIQYF.

This chain joins TRBV1 and TRBJ1-2; the D call in the table, TRBD1, was not verified against the DNA. TRBV1 is annotated as a pseudogene. The CDR3 loop spans 12 amino acids. The CDR3, as DNA: TGCACCAGCAGCCAAAGACAGGGGGCGATCACCTTC. This translates into CTSSQRQGAITF.

V is TRBV15 and J is TRBJ1-2; D possibly corresponds to TRBD1 (6 bases). The CDR3 is 15 amino acids. Per the germline V gene, CDR1 is LNHNV and CDR2 is YYDKDF (reference sequence). Trimming took off 0 bases at V and 4 bases at J, with 12 bases between the two ends. CDR3 sequence (DNA): TGTGCCACCAGCAGAGAGAGGACAGCGCGCTATGGCTACACCTTC. Protein product: CATSRERTARYGYTF. Complete variable domain (other parts from reference TRBV15 and TRBJ1-2): DAMVIQNPRYQVTQFGKPVTLSCSQTLNHNVMYWYQQKSSQAPKLLFHYYDKDFNNEADTPDNFQSRRPNTSFCFLDIRSPGLGDTAMYLCATSRERTARYGYTFGSGTRLTVV.

This clone was counted a few times. The genes are TRBV27 and TRBJ2-7, with D maybe TRBD1 (5 bases). V was shortened by 6 bases and J by 2 bases, with 14 bases between the two germline ends. From germline, CDR1 is MNHEY and CDR2 SMNVEV (reference sequence). The CDR3 covers 14 residues. The CDR3 sequence is CASREYQGAYEQYF. CDR3 in DNA: TGTGCCAGCAGGGAATATCAAGGGGCCTACGAGCAGTACTTC.

The chain uses TRBV27 and TRBJ2-2; D unclear. The CDR3 contains 19 residues. Germline V lookup: CDR1 MNHEY, CDR2 SMNVEV (reference sequence). V was trimmed by 3 bases and J by 3 bases, leaving 23 bases between them. In nucleotides, the CDR3 is TGTGCCAGCAGTTTTAATGTCGGAGTGTCCAACCGTTACACCGGGGAGCTGTTTTTT. The encoded protein is CASSFNVGVSNRYTGELFF.

V and J are TRBV2 and TRBJ2-3; perhaps TRBD2 as D (6 bases). The CDR3 contains 17 residues. The V end was cut by 3 bases, the J end by 0 bases, with 16 bases between. The germline V gene encodes CDR1 SNHLY and CDR2 FYNNEI. The CDR3 coding sequence is TGTGCCAGCAGTGACCAGCGGGCCTCCACTAGCACAGATACGCAGTATTTT. The encoded protein is CASSDQRASTSTDTQYF.

The chain recombines TRBV18 with TRBJ2-7; 14 nucleotides align to TRBD2. Unmatched junction bases numbered 6, after V lost 6 bases and J lost 5 bases. Germline V gene sequence: CDR1 KGHSH, CDR2 LQKENI. The CDR3 sequence is 15 residues long. The DNA for the CDR3 is TGTGCCAGCTCCCTCGGGACTAGCGGGAGTCACGAGCAGTACTTC. As protein: CASSLGTSGSHEQYF.

V gene TRBV7-9 combines with J gene TRBJ2-7, with 10 bases identical to TRBD1. This CDR3 comprises 16 residues. V dropped 4 bases and J dropped 1; count of bases not matched to a gene: 7. In germline, CDR1 is SEHNR, CDR2 FQNEAQ (reference sequence). CDR3 DNA: TGTGCCAGCAGCTCCGGACAGGGGGGCATTTCCTACGAGCAGTACTTC. It codes for CASSSGQGGISYEQYF.

This chain connects TRBV4-1 to TRBJ2-3; 9 positions match TRBD1. The CDR3 loop spans 17 amino acids. Losses at the gene ends were 2 bases for V and 5 bases for J; bases not matched to a gene: 11. From germline, CDR1 is MGHRA and CDR2 YSYEKL. The CDR3: CASSQTGTGSGKDTQYF. In DNA, the CDR3 is TGCGCCAGCAGCCAAACCGGGACAGGGTCTGGTAAAGATACGCAGTATTTT.